The 6 T cell receptor beta chains below were found in one sample sequenced in a study of blood T cell repertoires in COVID-19. Assay used: immunoSEQ multiplex PCR; TCRdb lists only in-frame clones, some missing. The profile shows tens of thousands of clones, around 90% of them singletons. Sequenced material: peripheral blood. The receptors stem from a man aged 65 to 79 with acute or convalescent COVID-19.

The sample holds many counts of this clone. V usage is TRBV4-1 and J usage is TRBJ2-1, with D perhaps matching TRBD1 (5 bases). The length of the CDR3 is 15 residues. V was shortened by 0 bases and J by 7 bases, with 13 bases between the two germline ends. CDR1 and CDR2 from the germline V gene are MGHRA and YSYEKL. The CDR3 sequence: CASSQDWTRDNEQFF. The CDR3 nucleotides are TGCGCCAGCAGCCAAGATTGGACCAGGGATAATGAGCAGTTCTTC.

The chain carries TRBV2 and TRBJ1-2; tentative D call: TRBD1 (5 bases). There are 18 residues in the CDR3. Per germline, CDR1 SNHLY and CDR2 FYNNEI. Trimming stripped 4 bases from V and 1 base from J, with 22 bases between. The CDR3 DNA sequence: TGTGCCAGCAGTGCTGGGAGGGGCAGGGTCTCCGATAACTATGGCTACACCTTC. This sequence encodes CASSAGRGRVSDNYGYTF.

The genes are TRBV5-1 and TRBJ2-1; D may be TRBD1 (7 bases). Per the germline V gene, CDR1 is SGHRS and CDR2 is YFSETQ. The V and J ends lost 6 bases and 8 bases respectively, with 21 bases between them. The CDR3 is 15 amino acids. The CDR3 loop is CASIPRGEPFDEQFF. In nucleotides, the CDR3 is TGCGCCAGCATCCCCAGGGGGGAACCGTTCGATGAGCAGTTCTTC. The full variable domain, completed using reference TRBV5-1 and TRBJ2-1, is KAGVTQTPRYLIKTRGQQVTLSCSPISGHRSVSWYQQTPGQGLQFLFEYFSETQRNKGNFPGRFSGRQFSNSRSEMNVSTLELGDSALYLCASIPRGEPFDEQFFGPGTRLTVL.

The chain uses TRBV19 and TRBJ1-2, with 8 bases identical to TRBD1. Per the germline V gene, CDR1 is LNHDA and CDR2 is SQIVND (reference sequence). Unmatched junction bases numbered 13, after V lost 8 bases and J lost 8 bases. The CDR3 extends over 14 amino acids. CDR3 amino acids: CASLTLDRAGGYTF. Here the CDR3 DNA reads TGTGCCAGTCTTACCTTGGACAGGGCAGGAGGCTACACCTTC.

The V and J genes are TRBV5-1 and TRBJ2-5; a weak D match, TRBD1 (6 bases). Germline V gene sequence: CDR1 SGHRS, CDR2 YFSETQ. The CDR3 is 13 residues long. V gave up 4 bases and J gave up 6 bases, with 13 bases separating them. The CDR3, as DNA: TGCGCCAGCAGCGAACAGGGTACGAAGACCCAGTACTTC. It codes for CASSEQGTKTQYF.

This clone showed up just a few times. This sequence joins TRBV5-8 and TRBJ1-5; 9 positions match TRBD1. Germline V CDR1 and CDR2: SGHTS, YDEGEE. CDR3 length: 14 residues. V was clipped by 3 bases and J by 4 bases; unmatched bases: 2. As DNA, the CDR3 is TGTGCCAGCAGCTGGACAGGGGTGAATCAGCCCCAGCATTTT. Its protein is CASSWTGVNQPQHF.